Presented here are 10 T cell receptor beta chains from one specimen sequenced in a study of blood T cell repertoires in COVID-19. Assay used: immunoSEQ multiplex PCR; TCRdb lists only in-frame clones, some missing. The profile shows around 160,000 clones, around 81% of them singletons. The sample comprised peripheral blood. The source of these receptors is a man aged 55 to 70 with active or convalescent COVID-19.

The V gene is TRBV15, the J gene TRBJ2-3; TRBD2 matches 9 bases. This CDR3 spans 13 amino acids. The V gene's germline CDR1 is LNHNV and CDR2 YYDKDF (reference sequence). Losses at the gene ends were 8 bases for V and 4 bases for J; bases not matched to a gene: 4. The DNA of the CDR3 is TGTGCCACCGCAGCGGGGGGAGCAGATACGCAGTATTTT. It codes for CATAAGGADTQYF.

The chain recombines TRBV21-1 with TRBJ2-7; TRBD2 was called by the table and not checked on the DNA. TRBV21-1 is marked as a pseudogene. CDR3 length equals 15 residues. The CDR3 here is CASSKPRARAYEQYF. The CDR3 DNA reads as TGTGCCAGCAGCAAACCCCGGGCGCGGGCGTACGAGCAGTACTTC.

This rearrangement joins TRBV7-9 to TRBJ2-7, with TRBD1 matching over 9 bases. Germline lookup yields CDR1 SEHNR and CDR2 FQNEAQ (reference sequence). With V trimmed by 5 bases and J by 5 bases, 10 bases remained unmatched. This CDR3 contains 15 residues. DNA of the CDR3: TGTGCCAGCAGCCCCACCGGACAGGGGAGTCACGAGCAGTACTTC. Protein product: CASSPTGQGSHEQYF.

This clone appeared a few times. The chain uses TRBV3-1 (or the pseudogene TRBV3-2) and TRBJ1-2, with a possible D match to TRBD1 (6 bases). Trimming removed 0 bases at V and 13 bases at J, with 12 bases between. This CDR3 spans 12 amino acids. CDR1 is LGHDT, CDR2 YNNKEL, per germline (reference sequence). The CDR3 spells CASSQEGRGGTF. CDR3 nucleotides: TGTGCCAGCAGCCAAGAGGGAAGGGGGGGCACCTTC.

V is TRBV10-3 and J is TRBJ2-3; 8 bases line up with TRBD1. Germline CDR1 and CDR2: ENHRY and SYGVKD. The CDR3 loop spans 12 amino acids. After removal of 8 bases from V and 4 bases from J, the junction contained 2 bases not matched to a gene. CDR3 in DNA: TGTGCCATCGGACAGGGACCAGATACGCAGTATTTT. Translated, it gives CAIGQGPDTQYF.

The rearrangement links TRBV5-8 to TRBJ2-7; 8 positions match TRBD1. Trimming at V came to 1 base and at J to 3 bases, leaving 6 bases not matched to a gene. Germline-derived CDR1 and CDR2 are SGHTS and YDEGEE. The CDR3 has 15 residues. In DNA form, the CDR3 reads TGTGCCAGCAGCTTGATGCAGGGGGCCGTCTACGAGCAGTACTTC. Amino acid sequence: CASSLMQGAVYEQYF.

The chain recombines TRBV19 with TRBJ2-1; TRBD2 is a possible D gene (5 bases). Trimming removed 6 bases from V and 4 bases from J, with 22 bases in between. The CDR3 runs to 17 residues. Germline V CDR1 and CDR2: LNHDA, SQIVND (reference sequence). DNA for the CDR3: TGTGCCAGTAGAGAAGAGGGAAGGAGTTCCGGTTACAATGAGCAGTTCTTC. Translating it yields CASREEGRSSGYNEQFF.

The V and J genes are TRBV15 and TRBJ1-3; D possibly corresponds to TRBD1 (5 bases). V lost 5 bases, J lost 3 bases, and 11 bases lay in between. Germline V gives CDR1 LNHNV, CDR2 YYDKDF (reference sequence). The CDR3 consists of 14 residues. The CDR3 region has the DNA TGTGCCACCAGCCTTGGGGGGGATGGAAACACCATATATTTT. Encoded protein: CATSLGGDGNTIYF.

The rearrangement links TRBV28 to TRBJ1-3, with D possibly TRBD1 on 5 matching bases. The CDR3 totals 16 residues. Germline CDR1 is MDHEN and CDR2 is SYDVKM. V shed 4 bases and J shed 4 bases, with 17 bases lying between them. The DNA of the CDR3 is TGTGCCAGCAGTTCAGTTTGGGGGGAGGCAGGAAACACCATATATTTT. Translated: CASSSVWGEAGNTIYF.

The chain is built from TRBV7-9 and TRBJ1-1, with D possibly being TRBD1 (5 bases). V lost 1 base, J lost 11 bases, and 11 bases lay in between. CDR1 and CDR2 from the germline V gene are SEHNR and FQNEAQ (reference sequence). The CDR3 runs 12 residues. The CDR3 nucleotides are TGTGCCAGCAGCTTAGTGGCAGGGTGGGCTTTCTTT. It codes for CASSLVAGWAFF.